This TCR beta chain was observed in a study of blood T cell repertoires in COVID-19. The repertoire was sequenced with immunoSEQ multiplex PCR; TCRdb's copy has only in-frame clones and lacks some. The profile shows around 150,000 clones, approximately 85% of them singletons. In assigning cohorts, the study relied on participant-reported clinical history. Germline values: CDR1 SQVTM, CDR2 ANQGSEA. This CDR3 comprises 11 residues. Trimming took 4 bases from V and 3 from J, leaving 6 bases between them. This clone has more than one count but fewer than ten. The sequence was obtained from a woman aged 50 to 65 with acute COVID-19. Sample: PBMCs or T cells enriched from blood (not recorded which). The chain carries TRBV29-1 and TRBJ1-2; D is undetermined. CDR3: CSVGEDYGYTF. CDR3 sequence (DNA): TGCAGCGTTGGGGAGGACTATGGCTACACCTTC.